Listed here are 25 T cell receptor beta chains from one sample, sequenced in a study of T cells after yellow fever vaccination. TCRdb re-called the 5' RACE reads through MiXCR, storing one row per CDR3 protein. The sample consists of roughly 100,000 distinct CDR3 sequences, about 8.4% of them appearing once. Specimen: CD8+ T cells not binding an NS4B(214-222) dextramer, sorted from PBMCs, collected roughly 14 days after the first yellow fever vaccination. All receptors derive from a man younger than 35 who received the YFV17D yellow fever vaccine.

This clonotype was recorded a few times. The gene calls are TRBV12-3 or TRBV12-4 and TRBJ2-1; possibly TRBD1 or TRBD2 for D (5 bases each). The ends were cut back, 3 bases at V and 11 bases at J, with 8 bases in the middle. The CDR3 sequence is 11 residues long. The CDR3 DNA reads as TGTGCCAGCAGTTTCATGGGACAGCAGTTCTTC. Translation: CASSFMGQQFF.

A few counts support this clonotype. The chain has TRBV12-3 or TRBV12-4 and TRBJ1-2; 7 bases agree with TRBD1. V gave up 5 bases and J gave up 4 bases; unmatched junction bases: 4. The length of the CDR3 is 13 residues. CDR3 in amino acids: CASSHGTAYGYTF. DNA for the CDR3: TGTGCCAGCAGTCACGGGACAGCCTATGGCTACACCTTC.

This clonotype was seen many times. CDR3 DNA: TGTGCCTGGAGTGTACCGGGAGCCTGGACGGCCGGGGAGCTGTTTTTT. This encodes CAWSVPGAWTAGELFF. This rearrangement joins TRBV30 to TRBJ2-2; a possible D gene is TRBD2 (6 bases). Germline assignment: CDR1 GTSNPN and CDR2 SVGIG (reference sequence). Trimming left V 0 bases short and J 6 bases short, with 17 bases between. The CDR3 length is 16 residues.

The CDR3 DNA is TGTGCCAGCAGCTTAGCGGGCCAGCGGGCCAACACCGGGGAGCTGTTTTTT. As protein: CASSLAGQRANTGELFF. The chain employs TRBV7-8 and TRBJ2-2; a weak D match, TRBD2 (6 bases). V lost 0 bases and J lost 2, with 13 bases in between. CDR3 length: 17 amino acids. CDR1 and CDR2 from the germline V gene are SGHVS and FQNEAQ.

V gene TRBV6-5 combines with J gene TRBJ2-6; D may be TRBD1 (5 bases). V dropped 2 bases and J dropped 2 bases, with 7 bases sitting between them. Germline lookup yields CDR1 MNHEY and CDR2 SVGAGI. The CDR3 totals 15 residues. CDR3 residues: CASSYRGTGANVLTF. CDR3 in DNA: TGTGCCAGCAGTTACAGGGGAACTGGGGCCAACGTCCTGACTTTC.

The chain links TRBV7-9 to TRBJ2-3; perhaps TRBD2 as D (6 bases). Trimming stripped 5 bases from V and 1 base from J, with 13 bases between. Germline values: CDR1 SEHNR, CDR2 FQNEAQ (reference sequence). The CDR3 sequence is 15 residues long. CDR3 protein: CASSDRDSGTDTQYF. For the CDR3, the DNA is TGTGCCAGCAGCGACCGGGACTCCGGCACAGATACGCAGTATTTT.

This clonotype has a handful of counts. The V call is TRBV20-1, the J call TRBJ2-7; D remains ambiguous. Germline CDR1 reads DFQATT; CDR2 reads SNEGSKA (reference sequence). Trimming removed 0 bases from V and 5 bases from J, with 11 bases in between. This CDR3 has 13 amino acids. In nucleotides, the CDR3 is TGCAGTGCTAGAGATCTAGGTCGGGACGAGCAGTACTTC. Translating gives CSARDLGRDEQYF.

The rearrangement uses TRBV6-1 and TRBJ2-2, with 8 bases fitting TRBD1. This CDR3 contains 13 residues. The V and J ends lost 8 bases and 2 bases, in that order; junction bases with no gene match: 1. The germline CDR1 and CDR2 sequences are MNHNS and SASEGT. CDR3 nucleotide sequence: TGTGCCAGCCAGGGGGCTAACACCGGGGAGCTGTTTTTT. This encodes CASQGANTGELFF.

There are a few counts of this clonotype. The CDR3 sequence: CASSVAVSAGQGGYEQFF. The DNA of the CDR3 is TGTGCCAGCAGCGTAGCCGTGAGCGCAGGACAAGGGGGTTATGAGCAGTTCTTC. The chain couples TRBV9 to TRBJ2-1; possibly TRBD1 for D (6 bases). V lost 0 bases to trimming and J lost 8 bases, with 24 bases between them. The CDR3 covers 18 residues. The germline CDR1 and CDR2 sequences are SGDLS and YYNGEE.

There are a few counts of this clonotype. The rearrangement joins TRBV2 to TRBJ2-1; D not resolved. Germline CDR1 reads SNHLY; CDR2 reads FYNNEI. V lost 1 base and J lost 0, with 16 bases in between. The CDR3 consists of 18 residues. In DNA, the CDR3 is TGTGCCAGCAGTGAAGGGTACTGGACGGGTGTCTCCTACAATGAGCAGTTCTTC. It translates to CASSEGYWTGVSYNEQFF. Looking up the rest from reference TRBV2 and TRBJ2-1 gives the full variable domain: EPEVTQTPSHQVTQMGQEVILRCVPISNHLYFYWYRQILGQKVEFLVSFYNNEISEKSEIFDDQFSVERPDGSNFTLKIRSTKLEDSAMYFCASSEGYWTGVSYNEQFFGPGTRLTVL.

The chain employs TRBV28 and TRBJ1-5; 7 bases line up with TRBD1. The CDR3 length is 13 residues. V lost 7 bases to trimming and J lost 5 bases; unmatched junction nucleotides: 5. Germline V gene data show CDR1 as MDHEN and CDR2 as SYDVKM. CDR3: CASKQGPYQPQHF. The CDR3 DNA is TGTGCCAGCAAACAGGGGCCCTATCAGCCCCAGCATTTT.

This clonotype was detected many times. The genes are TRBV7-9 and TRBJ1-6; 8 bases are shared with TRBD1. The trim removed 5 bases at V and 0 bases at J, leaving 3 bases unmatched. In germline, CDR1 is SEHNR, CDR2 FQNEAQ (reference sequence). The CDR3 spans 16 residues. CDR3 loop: CASSRTGPSYNSPLHF. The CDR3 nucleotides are TGTGCCAGCAGCCGGACAGGGCCCTCCTATAATTCACCCCTCCACTTT.

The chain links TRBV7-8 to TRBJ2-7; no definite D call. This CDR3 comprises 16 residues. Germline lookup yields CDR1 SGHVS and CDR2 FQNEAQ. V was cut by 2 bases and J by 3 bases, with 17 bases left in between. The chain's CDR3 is CASSLNWGMGLYEQYV. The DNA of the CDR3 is TGTGCCAGCAGCTTAAATTGGGGTATGGGCCTCTACGAGCAGTACGTC.

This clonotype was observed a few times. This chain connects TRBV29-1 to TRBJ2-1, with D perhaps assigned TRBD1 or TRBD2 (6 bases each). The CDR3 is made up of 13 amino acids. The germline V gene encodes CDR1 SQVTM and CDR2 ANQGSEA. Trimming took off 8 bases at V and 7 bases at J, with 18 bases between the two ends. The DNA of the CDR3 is TGCAGCTCTTGGGGGGCAGGTGGGAATGAGCAGTTCTTC. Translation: CSSWGAGGNEQFF.

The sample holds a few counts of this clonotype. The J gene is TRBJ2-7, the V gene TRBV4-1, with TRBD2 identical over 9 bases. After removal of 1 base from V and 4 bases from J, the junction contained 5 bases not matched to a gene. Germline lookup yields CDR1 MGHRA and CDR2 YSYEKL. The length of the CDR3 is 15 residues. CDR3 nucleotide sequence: TGCGCCAGCAGCCAAGGCGGGGGGGACTGGTACGAGCAGTACTTC. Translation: CASSQGGGDWYEQYF.

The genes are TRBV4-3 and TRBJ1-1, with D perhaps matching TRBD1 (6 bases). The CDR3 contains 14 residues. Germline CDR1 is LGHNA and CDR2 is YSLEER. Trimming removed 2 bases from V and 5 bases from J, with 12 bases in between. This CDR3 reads CASSQTIQGTEAFF. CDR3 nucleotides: TGCGCCAGCAGCCAAACTATCCAGGGGACTGAAGCTTTCTTT.

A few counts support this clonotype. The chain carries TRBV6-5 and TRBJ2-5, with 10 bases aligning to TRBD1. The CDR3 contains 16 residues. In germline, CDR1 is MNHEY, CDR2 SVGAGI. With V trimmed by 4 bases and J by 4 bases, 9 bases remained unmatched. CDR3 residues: CASSLTGGSGGETQYF. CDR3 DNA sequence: TGTGCCAGCAGTTTGACAGGGGGCTCGGGAGGAGAGACCCAGTACTTC.

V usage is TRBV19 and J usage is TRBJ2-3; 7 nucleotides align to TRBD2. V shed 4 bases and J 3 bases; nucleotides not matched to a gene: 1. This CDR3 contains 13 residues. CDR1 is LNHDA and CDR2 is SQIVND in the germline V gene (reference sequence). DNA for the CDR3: TGTGCCAGTAGTAGGGGGGGAACAGATACGCAGTATTTT. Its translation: CASSRGGTDTQYF.

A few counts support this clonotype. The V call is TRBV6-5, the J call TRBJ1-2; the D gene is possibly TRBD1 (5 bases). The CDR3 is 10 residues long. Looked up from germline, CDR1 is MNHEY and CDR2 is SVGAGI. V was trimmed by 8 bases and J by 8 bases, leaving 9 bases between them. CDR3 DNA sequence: TGTGCCAGCCGGGGGACGGGCTACACCTTC. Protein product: CASRGTGYTF.

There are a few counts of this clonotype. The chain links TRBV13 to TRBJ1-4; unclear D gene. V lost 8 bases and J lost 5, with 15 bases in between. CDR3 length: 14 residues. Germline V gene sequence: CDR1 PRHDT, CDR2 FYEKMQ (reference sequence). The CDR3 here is CASGSSYENEKLFF. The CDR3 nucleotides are TGTGCCAGCGGTTCCTCCTATGAGAATGAAAAACTGTTTTTT.

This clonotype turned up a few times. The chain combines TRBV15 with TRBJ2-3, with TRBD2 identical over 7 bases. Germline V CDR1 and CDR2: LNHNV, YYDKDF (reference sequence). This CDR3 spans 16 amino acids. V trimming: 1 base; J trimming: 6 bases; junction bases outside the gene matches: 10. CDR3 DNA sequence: TGTGCCACCAGCAGAGGCCCAGCGGGGCCGCGGGATACGCAGTATTTT. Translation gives CATSRGPAGPRDTQYF.

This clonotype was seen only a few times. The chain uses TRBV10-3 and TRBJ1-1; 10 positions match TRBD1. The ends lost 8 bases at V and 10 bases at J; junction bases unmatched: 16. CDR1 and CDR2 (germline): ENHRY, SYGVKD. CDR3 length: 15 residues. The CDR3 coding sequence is TGTGCCATCTCACCGGGACAGGGGTCGCGGTTGGGAGCTTTCTTT. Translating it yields CAISPGQGSRLGAFF.

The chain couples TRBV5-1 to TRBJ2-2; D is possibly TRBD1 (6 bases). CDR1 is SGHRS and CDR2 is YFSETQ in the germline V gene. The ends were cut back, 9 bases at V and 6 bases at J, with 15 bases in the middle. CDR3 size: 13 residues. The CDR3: CAIKTGHPGELFF. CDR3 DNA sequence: TGCGCCATCAAAACAGGGCATCCCGGGGAGCTGTTTTTT.

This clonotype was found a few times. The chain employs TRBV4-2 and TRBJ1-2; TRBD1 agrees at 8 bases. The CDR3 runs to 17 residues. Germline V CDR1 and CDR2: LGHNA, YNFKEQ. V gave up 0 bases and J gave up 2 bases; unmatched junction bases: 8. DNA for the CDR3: TGTGCCAGCAGCCAAGATTGGTCGACAGGGGTAAACTATGGCTACACCTTC. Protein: CASSQDWSTGVNYGYTF.

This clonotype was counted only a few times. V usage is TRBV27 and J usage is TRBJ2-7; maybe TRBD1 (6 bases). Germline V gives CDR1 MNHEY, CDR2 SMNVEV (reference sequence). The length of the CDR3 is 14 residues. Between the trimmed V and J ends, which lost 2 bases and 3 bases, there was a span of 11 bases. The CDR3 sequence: CASSLGHRDYEQYF. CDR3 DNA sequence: TGTGCCAGCAGTTTAGGACACAGGGACTACGAGCAGTACTTC.